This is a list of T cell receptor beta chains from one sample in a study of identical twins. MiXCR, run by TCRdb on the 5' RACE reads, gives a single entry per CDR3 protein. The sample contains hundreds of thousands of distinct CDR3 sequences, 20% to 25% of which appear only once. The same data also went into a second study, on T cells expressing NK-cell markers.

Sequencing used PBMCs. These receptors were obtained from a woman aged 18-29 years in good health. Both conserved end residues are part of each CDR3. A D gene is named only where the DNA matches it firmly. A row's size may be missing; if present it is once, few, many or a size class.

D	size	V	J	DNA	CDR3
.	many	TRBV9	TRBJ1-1	TGTGCCAGCAGCGTAGCTATCGCCGGGGGGCAAGCTTTCTTT	CASSVAIAGGQAFF
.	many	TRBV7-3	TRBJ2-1	TGTGCCAGCAGAGGACAGGGAGGGAATGAGCAGTTCTTC	CASRGQGGNEQFF
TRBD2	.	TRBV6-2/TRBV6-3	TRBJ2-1	TGTGCCAGCAGGCTAGCGGGACGGGGCGATGAGCAGTTCTTC	CASRLAGRGDEQFF
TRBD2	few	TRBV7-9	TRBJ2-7	TGTGCCAGCAGCCCCACTAGCGTAGTCGAGCAGTACTTC	CASSPTSVVEQYF
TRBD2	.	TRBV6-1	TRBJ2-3	TGTGCCAGCAGCCGAAGTGGACTAGCGGGGGAGAAGTTCACAGATACGCAGTATTTT	CASSRSGLAGEKFTDTQYF
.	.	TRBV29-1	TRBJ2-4	TGCAGCGTTGAGGGGGCGAGGGGCAAAAACATTCAGTACTTC	CSVEGARGKNIQYF
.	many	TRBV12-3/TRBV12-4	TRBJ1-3	TGTGCCAGCAGTGCACAGGGCCTCTCTGGAAACACCATATATTTT	CASSAQGLSGNTIYF
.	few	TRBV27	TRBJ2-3	TGTGCCAGCAGTTTATATAGGGGAGGGGGTTTAGATACGCAGTATTTT	CASSLYRGGGLDTQYF
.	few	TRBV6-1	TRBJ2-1	TGTGCCAGCACCGAAGCTGGAGTGGCTGAGCAGTTCTTC	CASTEAGVAEQFF
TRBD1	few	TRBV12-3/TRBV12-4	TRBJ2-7	TGTGCCAGCAGCCCAACCGACAGGGCAGCCTACGAGCAGTACTTC	CASSPTDRAAYEQYF
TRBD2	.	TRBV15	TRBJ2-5	TGTGCCACCAGCAGTCCCAGGACTAGCCTGACGGGAGAGACCCAGTACTTC	CATSSPRTSLTGETQYF
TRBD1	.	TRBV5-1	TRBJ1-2	TGCTCCAGCAGCCCGGACAGGGGTTATGGCTACACCTTC	CSSSPDRGYGYTF
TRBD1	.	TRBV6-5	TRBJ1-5	TGTGCCAGCCGTCAGGGGGAACTCGGGCAGCCCCAGCATTTT	CASRQGELGQPQHF
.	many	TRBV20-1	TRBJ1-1	TGCAGTGCTTTCGACGTAATGAACACTGAAGCTTTCTTT	CSAFDVMNTEAFF
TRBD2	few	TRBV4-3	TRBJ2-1	TGCGCCAGCAGCCAAGACGCGGGAGACCTTCCCAATGAGCAGTTCTTC	CASSQDAGDLPNEQFF
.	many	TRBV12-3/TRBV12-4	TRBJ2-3	TGTGCCAGCAGTTTCTATAGCACCAGCACAGATACGCAGTATTTT	CASSFYSTSTDTQYF
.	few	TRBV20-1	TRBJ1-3	TGCAGTGCTGACAGCTCTGGAAACACCATATATTTT	CSADSSGNTIYF
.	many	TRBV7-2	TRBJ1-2	TGTGCCAGCAGCATCGGGATTCGCTATGGCTACACCTTC	CASSIGIRYGYTF
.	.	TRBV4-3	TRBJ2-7	TGCGCCAGCAGCCAAACGGCAGAGTTCTCCTACGAGCAGTACTTC	CASSQTAEFSYEQYF
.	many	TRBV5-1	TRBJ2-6	TGCGCCAGCAGCTTGGCTCCTGGGGCCAACGTCCTGACTTTC	CASSLAPGANVLTF
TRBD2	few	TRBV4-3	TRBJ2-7	TGCGCCAGCAGCCAAGATCTAGCGGGGGCCCGGGAGCAGTACTTC	CASSQDLAGAREQYF
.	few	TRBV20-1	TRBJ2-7	TGCAGTGCAGAGACCCTCTACGAGCAGTACTTC	CSAETLYEQYF
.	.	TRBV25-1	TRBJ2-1	TGTGCCAGCAGTGTGGGGCGGGGGCAAAGATACAATGAGCAGTTCTTC	CASSVGRGQRYNEQFF
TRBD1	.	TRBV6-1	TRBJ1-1	TGTGCCAGTACTACGGGGACAGCGAACACTGAAGCTTTCTTT	CASTTGTANTEAFF
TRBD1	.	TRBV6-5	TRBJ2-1	TGTGCCAGCAGTTACTCGAGGGGGCTTGAGCAGTTCTTC	CASSYSRGLEQFF
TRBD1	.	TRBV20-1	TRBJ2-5	TGCAGTGCCACAGCCCCCAGGGGGACGCGAGAGACCCAGTACTTC	CSATAPRGTRETQYF
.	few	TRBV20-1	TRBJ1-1	TGCAGTGCTATAGATCTATTGAACACTGAAGCTTTCTTT	CSAIDLLNTEAFF
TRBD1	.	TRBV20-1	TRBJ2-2	TGCAGTGCTAGGCAGGGGGCCACCGGGGAGCTGTTTTTT	CSARQGATGELFF
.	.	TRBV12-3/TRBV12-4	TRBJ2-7	TGTGCCAGCAGTACTCAACCGGGGACCTACGAGCAGTACTTC	CASSTQPGTYEQYF
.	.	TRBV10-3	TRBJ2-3	TGTGCCATCAAGGGGTCAGGAGATACGCAGTATTTT	CAIKGSGDTQYF
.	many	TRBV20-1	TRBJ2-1	TGCAGTGCTGGTGGACAGTTCAATGAGCAGTTCTTC	CSAGGQFNEQFF
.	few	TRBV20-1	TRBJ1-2	TGCAGTGCCACCCTTTTCAGGGTAGACTATGGCTACACCTTC	CSATLFRVDYGYTF
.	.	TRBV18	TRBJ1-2	TGTGCCAGCTCACCTTATACCGGGACGGAGTATGGCTACACCTTC	CASSPYTGTEYGYTF
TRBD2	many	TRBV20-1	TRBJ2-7	TGCAGTGCTAGCGGGGGGACCTCCTACGAGCAGTACTTC	CSASGGTSYEQYF
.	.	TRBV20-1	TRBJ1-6	TGCAGTGCTTATCCCGTGGGGGCAGATATCCTCCACTTT	CSAYPVGADILHF
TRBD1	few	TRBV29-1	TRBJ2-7	TGCAGCGTGGGGACAGGGGCCTACGAGCAGTACTTC	CSVGTGAYEQYF
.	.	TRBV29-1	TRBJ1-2	TGCAGCGTTACCAAGAGGACTTATGGCTACACCTTC	CSVTKRTYGYTF
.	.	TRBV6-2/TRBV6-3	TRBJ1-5	TGTGCCACCGAAGCAGGGGTGAATAGCAATCAGCCCCAGCATTTT	CATEAGVNSNQPQHF
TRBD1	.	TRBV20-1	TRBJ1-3	TGCAGTGCTAGATGGGACAGCTCTGGAAACACCATATATTTT	CSARWDSSGNTIYF
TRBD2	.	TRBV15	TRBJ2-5	TGTGCCACCAGCAGGATTAGCGGGGGCGGGGAGACCCAGTACTTC	CATSRISGGGETQYF
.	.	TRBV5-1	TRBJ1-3	TGCGCCTGCAGTCCCTCCGGGGCTGGAAACACCATATATTTT	CACSPSGAGNTIYF
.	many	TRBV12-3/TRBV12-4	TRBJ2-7	TGTGCCAGCAGCCCCGTAACGGGGCTCGAGCAGTACTTC	CASSPVTGLEQYF
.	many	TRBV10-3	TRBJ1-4	TGTGCCATCAGAAGGGACACTAATGAAAAACTGTTTTTT	CAIRRDTNEKLFF
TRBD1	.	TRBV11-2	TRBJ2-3	TGTGCCAGCAGCTTCCGGGACAGGGAAACAGATACGCAGTATTTT	CASSFRDRETDTQYF
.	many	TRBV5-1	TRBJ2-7	TGCGCCAGCAGCTACCTCGCGCCATCAGTCTACGAGCAGTACTTC	CASSYLAPSVYEQYF
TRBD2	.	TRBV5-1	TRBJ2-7	TGCGCCAGCAGGGCTGTGGGGGGGTGGGAGCAGTACTTC	CASRAVGGWEQYF
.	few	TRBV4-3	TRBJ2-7	TGCGCCAGCAGCCAATACAGGTCCTACGAGCAGTACTTC	CASSQYRSYEQYF
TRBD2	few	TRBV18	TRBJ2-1	TGTGCCAGCTCACCACCGGTCAGCACTAGCGGGGGAGGCTCCTACAATGAGCAGTTCTTC	CASSPPVSTSGGGSYNEQFF
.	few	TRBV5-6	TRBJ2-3	TGTGCCAGCAGCTTGGGCATCGGAGATACGCAGTATTTT	CASSLGIGDTQYF
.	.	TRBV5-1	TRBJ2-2	TGCGCCAGCACCCTCCTTGGGACCGGGGAGCTGTTTTTT	CASTLLGTGELFF